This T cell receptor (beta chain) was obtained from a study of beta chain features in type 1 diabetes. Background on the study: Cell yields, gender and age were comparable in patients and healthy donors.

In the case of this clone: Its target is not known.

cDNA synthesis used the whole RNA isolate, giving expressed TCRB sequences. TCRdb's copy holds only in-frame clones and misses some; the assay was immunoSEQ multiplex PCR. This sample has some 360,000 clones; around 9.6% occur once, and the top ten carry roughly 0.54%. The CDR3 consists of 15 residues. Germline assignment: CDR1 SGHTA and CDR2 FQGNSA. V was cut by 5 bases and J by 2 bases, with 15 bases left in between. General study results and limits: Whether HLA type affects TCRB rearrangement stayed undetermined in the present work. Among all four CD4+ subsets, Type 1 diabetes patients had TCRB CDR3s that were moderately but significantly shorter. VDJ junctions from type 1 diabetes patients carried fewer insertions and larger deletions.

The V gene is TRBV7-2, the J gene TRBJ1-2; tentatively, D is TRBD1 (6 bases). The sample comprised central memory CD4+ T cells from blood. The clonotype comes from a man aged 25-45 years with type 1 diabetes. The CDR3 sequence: CASSEQDSGNYGYTF. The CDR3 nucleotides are TGTGCCAGCAGCGAACAGGACAGCGGCAACTATGGCTACACCTTC.